This T cell receptor (beta chain) was recovered during a study of T cells in Graves' hyperthyroidism and ophthalmopathy. Regarding the study as a whole: Blood held most thyroid clonotypes expanded above 0.001 frequency. Ophthalmopathy onset followed model prediction by a median approximately seven months.

TCR beta CDR3 regions were amplified from RNA transcripts. The HTBI primer set drove a first-round RT-PCR of the TCR CDR3. TCRdb called the multiplex PCR reads again in MiXCR, with one record for every CDR3 protein. In the table there are about 580,000 distinct CDR3 sequences, around 46% of which are singletons. The study defined stable Graves' hyperthyroidism as no ophthalmopathy progression within 18 months. Those patients with uncontrolled infection, other autoimmune disease, pregnancy or lactation were excluded. The V gene's germline CDR1 is ENHRY and CDR2 SYGVKD. Unmatched junction bases numbered 6, after V lost 0 bases and J lost 8 bases. This CDR3 is 14 amino acids long. This clonotype appeared many times. Its antigen is currently unknown.

Sequenced: peripheral blood or thyroid tissue (not recorded which). The TCR originated in a woman under 30 with Graves' hyperthyroidism. The V call is TRBV10-3, the J call TRBJ1-2; 7 bases agree with TRBD1. CDR3 in amino acids: CAISESDRLKGYTF. The CDR3 nucleotides read TGTGCCATCAGTGAGTCGGACAGGCTTAAAGGCTACACCTTC.